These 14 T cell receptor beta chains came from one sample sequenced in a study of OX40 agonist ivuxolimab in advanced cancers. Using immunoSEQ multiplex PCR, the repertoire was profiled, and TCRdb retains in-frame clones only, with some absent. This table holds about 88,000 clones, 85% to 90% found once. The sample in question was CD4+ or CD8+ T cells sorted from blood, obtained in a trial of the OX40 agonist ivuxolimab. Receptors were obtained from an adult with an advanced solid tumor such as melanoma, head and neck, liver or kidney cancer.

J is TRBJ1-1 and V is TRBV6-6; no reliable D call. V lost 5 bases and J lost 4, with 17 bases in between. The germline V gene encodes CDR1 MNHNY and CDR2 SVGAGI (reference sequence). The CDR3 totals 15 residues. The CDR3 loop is CASSTRPRAGTEAFF. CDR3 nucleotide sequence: TGTGCCAGCAGTACCCGACCAAGGGCTGGCACTGAAGCTTTCTTT.

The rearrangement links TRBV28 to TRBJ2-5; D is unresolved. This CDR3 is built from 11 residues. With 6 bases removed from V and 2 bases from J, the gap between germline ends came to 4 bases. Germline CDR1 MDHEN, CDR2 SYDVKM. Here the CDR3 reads CASSHQETQYF. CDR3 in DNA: TGTGCCAGCAGCCATCAAGAGACCCAGTACTTC.

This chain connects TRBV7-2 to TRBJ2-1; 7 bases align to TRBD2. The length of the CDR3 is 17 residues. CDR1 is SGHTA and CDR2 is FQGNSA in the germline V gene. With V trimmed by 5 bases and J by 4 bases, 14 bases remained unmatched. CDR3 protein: CASSVPPGGGYYNEQFF. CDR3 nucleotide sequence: TGTGCCAGCAGCGTGCCCCCTGGGGGGGGATATTACAATGAGCAGTTCTTC.

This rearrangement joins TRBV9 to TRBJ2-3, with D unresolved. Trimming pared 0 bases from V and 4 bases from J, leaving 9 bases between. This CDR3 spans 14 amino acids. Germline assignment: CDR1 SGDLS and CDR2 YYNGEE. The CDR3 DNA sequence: TGTGCCAGCAGCGTAGTCGGTAGCTCAGATACGCAGTATTTT. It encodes CASSVVGSSDTQYF.

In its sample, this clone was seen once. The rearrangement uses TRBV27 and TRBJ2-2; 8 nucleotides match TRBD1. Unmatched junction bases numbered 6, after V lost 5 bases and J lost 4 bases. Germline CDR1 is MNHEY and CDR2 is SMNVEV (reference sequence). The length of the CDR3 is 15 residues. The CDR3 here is CASSPDRVGTGELFF. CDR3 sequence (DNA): TGTGCCAGCAGTCCGGACAGGGTCGGCACCGGGGAGCTGTTTTTT.

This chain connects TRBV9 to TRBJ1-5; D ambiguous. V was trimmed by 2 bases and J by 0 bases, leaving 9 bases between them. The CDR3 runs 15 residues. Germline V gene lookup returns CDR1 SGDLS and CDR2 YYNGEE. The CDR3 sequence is CASSVGSNSNQPQHF. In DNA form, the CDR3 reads TGTGCCAGCAGCGTCGGCAGTAATAGCAATCAGCCCCAGCATTTT.

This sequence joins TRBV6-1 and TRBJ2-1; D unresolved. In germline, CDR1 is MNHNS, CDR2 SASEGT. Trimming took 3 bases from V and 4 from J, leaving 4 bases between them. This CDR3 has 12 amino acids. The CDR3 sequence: CASSDRYNEQFF. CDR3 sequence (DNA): TGTGCCAGCAGTGACAGATACAATGAGCAGTTCTTC.

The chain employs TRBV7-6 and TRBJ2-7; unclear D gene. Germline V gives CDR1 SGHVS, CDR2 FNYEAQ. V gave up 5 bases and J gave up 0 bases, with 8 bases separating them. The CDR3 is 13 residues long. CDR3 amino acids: CASSQTDSYEQYF. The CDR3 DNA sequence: TGTGCCAGCAGCCAAACTGACTCCTACGAGCAGTACTTC.

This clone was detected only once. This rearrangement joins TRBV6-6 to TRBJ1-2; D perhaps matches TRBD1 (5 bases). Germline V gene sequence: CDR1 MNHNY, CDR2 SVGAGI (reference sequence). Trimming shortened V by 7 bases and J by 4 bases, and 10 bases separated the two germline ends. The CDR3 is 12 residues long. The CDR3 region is CASTDRSYGYTF. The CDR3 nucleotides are TGTGCCAGCACTGACAGAAGCTATGGCTACACCTTC.

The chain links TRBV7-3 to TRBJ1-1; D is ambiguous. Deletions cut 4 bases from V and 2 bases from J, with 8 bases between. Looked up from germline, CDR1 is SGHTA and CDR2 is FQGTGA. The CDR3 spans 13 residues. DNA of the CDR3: TGTGCCAGCAGCTCTGAGGTAAACACTGAAGCTTTCTTT. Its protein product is CASSSEVNTEAFF.

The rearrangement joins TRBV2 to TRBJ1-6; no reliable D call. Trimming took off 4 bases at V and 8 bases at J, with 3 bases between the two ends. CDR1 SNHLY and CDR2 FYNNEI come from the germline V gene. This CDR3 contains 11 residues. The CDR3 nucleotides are TGTGCCAGCAGTGGGCATTCACCCCTCCACTTT. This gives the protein CASSGHSPLHF.

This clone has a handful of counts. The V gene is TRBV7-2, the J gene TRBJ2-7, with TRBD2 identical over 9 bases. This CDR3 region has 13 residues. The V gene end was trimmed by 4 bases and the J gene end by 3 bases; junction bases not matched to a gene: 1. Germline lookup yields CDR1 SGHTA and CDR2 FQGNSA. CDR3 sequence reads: CASSSAGGYEQYF. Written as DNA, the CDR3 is TGTGCCAGCAGCTCAGCGGGAGGCTACGAGCAGTACTTC.

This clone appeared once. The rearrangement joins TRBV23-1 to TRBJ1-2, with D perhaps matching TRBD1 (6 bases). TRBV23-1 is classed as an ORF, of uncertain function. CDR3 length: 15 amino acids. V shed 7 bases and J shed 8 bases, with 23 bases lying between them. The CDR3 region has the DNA TGCGCCAGCAATGGGACCACTTGCACAGGGCACGGCTACACCTTC. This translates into CASNGTTCTGHGYTF.

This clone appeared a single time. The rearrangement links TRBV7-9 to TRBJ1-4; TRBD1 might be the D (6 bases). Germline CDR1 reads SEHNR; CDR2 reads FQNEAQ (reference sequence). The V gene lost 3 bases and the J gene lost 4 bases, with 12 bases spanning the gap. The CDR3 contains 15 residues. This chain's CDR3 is CASSFSTGINEKLFF. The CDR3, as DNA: TGTGCCAGCAGCTTCTCTACAGGGATTAATGAAAAACTGTTTTTT.